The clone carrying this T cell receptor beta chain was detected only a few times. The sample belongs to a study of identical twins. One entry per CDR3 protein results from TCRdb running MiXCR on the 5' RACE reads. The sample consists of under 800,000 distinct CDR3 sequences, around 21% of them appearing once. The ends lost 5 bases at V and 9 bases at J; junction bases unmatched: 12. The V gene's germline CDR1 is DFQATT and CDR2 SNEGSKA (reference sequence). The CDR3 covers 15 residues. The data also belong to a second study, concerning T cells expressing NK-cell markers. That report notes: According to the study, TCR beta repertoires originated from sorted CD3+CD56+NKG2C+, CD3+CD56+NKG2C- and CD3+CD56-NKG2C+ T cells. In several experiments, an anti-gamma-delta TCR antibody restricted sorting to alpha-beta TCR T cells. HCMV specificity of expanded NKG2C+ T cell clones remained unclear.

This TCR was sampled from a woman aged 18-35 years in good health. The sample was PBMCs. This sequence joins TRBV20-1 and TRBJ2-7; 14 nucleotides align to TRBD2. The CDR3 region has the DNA TGCAGTGCTCCTACCGCCGGGACTAGCGGGGGTTCGCAGTACTTC. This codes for CSAPTAGTSGGSQYF.